The rows below give T cell receptor beta chains drawn from one sample of a study of blood T cell repertoires in COVID-19. Sequencing was performed with immunoSEQ multiplex PCR; in TCRdb, only in-frame clones are kept and a portion is missing. The table includes about 220,000 clones, 85% to 90% detected once. The specimen was PBMCs or T cells enriched from blood (not recorded which). Every receptor here comes from a woman between 18 and 29 years old in a cohort exposed to, infected with or recovered from COVID-19 (not recorded which). Each CDR3 is given with its conserved first and last residue. D genes are given only for firm matches. Rows may omit the clone size; those that give it use once, few, many or a size class.

clone size | J gene | V gene | D gene | CDR3 protein | CDR3 DNA
. | TRBJ2-5 | TRBV7-3 | TRBD2 | CASSSGTSGVQETQYF | TGTGCCAGCAGCTCCGGGACTAGCGGGGTCCAAGAGACCCAGTACTTC
. | TRBJ2-1 | TRBV9 | TRBD2 | CASSVRASGDVNEQFF | TGTGCCAGCAGCGTGCGCGCTAGCGGGGATGTCAATGAGCAGTTCTTC
. | TRBJ2-7 | TRBV20-1 | . | CSASRYEQYF | TGCAGTGCTAGCCGGTACGAGCAGTACTTC
. | TRBJ2-5 | TRBV5-1 | TRBD1 | CASSLITGGTSETQYF | TGCGCCAGCAGCTTGATAACAGGGGGAACCTCGGAGACCCAGTACTTC
. | TRBJ2-7 | TRBV6-5 | . | CASSYSPGSSYEQYF | TGTGCCAGCAGTTACTCTCCCGGGAGCTCCTACGAGCAGTACTTC
. | TRBJ2-7 | TRBV18 | TRBD1 | CASSAGQGAYEQYF | TGTGCCAGCTCGGCGGGACAGGGGGCCTACGAGCAGTACTTC
. | TRBJ2-7 | TRBV6-5 | TRBD1 | CASTRDSYEQYF | TGTGCCAGCACCCGGGACAGCTACGAGCAGTACTTC
once | TRBJ1-5 | TRBV10-3 | TRBD1 | CAISEHRGGTGGQPQHF | TGTGCCATCAGTGAGCACCGCGGAGGGACAGGGGGCCAGCCCCAGCATTTT
. | TRBJ2-1 | TRBV5-6 | . | CASIDRSNEQFF | TGTGCCAGCATTGACCGGAGCAATGAGCAGTTCTTC
. | TRBJ2-1 | TRBV18 | . | CASSPNQGRLNNEQFF | TGTGCCAGCTCACCAAATCAGGGAAGGCTCAACAATGAGCAGTTCTTC
. | TRBJ1-4 | TRBV5-8 | . | CASSGRAGGEKLFF | TGTGCCAGCAGCGGCAGGGCGGGGGGTGAAAAACTGTTTTTT
. | TRBJ1-1 | TRBV5-1 | . | CASTGLLNTEAFF | TGCGCCAGCACAGGACTGTTGAACACTGAAGCTTTCTTT
. | TRBJ1-5 | TRBV7-2 | . | CASSPSGNQPQHF | TGTGCCAGCAGCCCCTCGGGAAATCAGCCCCAGCATTTT
. | TRBJ2-5 | TRBV7-2 | TRBD2 | CASSLLGLAEETQYF | TGTGCCAGCAGCTTACTCGGACTAGCGGAAGAGACCCAGTACTTC
. | TRBJ2-3 | TRBV6-5 | . | CASAPGHPVDTQYF | TGTGCCAGCGCCCCGGGACACCCGGTAGATACGCAGTATTTT
. | TRBJ2-7 | TRBV7-9 | TRBD2 | CASSSKRGPSYEQYF | TGTGCCAGCAGTTCTAAGCGGGGACCCTCCTACGAGCAGTACTTC